This TCR beta chain was sequenced during a study of T cells after yellow fever vaccination. On the study more broadly: Preparation used SMART-Seq v4 Ultra Low Input for the low-cell-number fractions.

V trimming: 0 bases; J trimming: 2 bases; junction bases outside the gene matches: 6. Germline V CDR1 and CDR2: LGHNA, YNFKEQ. This CDR3 region has 18 residues. This clonotype was detected only a few times. Its antigen is still unknown. In TCRdb, the 5' RACE reads were re-called with MiXCR into one record per CDR3 protein. The sample has about 310,000 distinct CDR3 sequences, roughly 4% seen once. Study-wide results and caveats: Clonotypes found in both CD4 and CD8 compartments made up a small share. The study re-detected most primary-vaccination clones after the booster (approximately 96% CD4, approximately 87% CD8).

The chain uses TRBV4-2 and TRBJ2-3; 12 bases fit TRBD2. The receptor was derived from a man aged 18 to 35 who received the YFV17D yellow fever vaccine. Sequencing was performed on PBMCs, taken on the day of the yellow fever booster vaccination. CDR3 coding DNA: TGTGCCAGCAGCCAAGATTTTCTAGCGGGGGGGCTCACAGATACGCAGTATTTT. Its protein is CASSQDFLAGGLTDTQYF.